The clone carrying this TCR beta chain was seen only once. A Seattle source enrolled patients during active infection and followed them longitudinally. These data originate in a study of blood T cell repertoires in COVID-19. In the study overall: Samples came from the United States, Italy and Spain, spanning acute and convalescent COVID-19. PBMCs, B-cell-depleted T cells, or T cells were the source of the cDNA or gDNA that made up the material.

The CDR3 is 16 residues long. V gave up 7 bases and J gave up 4 bases; unmatched junction bases: 13. Per the germline V gene, CDR1 is LNHDA and CDR2 is SQIVND (reference sequence). In the study's own analysis: Nucleated cell counts were estimated from reference gene primer amplification. Clones were read by immunoSEQ multiplex PCR, and TCRdb kept only the in-frame ones, dropping some. The V and J calls and the clone size are those of that table, but D and trimming were determined from the DNA. The sample comprises about 220,000 clones, about 82% of which are singletons, and 2% to 3% rests with the top ten.

This chain connects TRBV19 to TRBJ1-2; 9 nucleotides match TRBD1. The sample consisted of peripheral blood. The origin of this receptor is a woman aged 70 to 79 with COVID-19, enrolled during active disease. CDR3: CASTIPEGQGPYGYTF. As DNA, the CDR3 is TGTGCCAGTACCATCCCCGAGGGACAGGGTCCCTATGGCTACACCTTC.